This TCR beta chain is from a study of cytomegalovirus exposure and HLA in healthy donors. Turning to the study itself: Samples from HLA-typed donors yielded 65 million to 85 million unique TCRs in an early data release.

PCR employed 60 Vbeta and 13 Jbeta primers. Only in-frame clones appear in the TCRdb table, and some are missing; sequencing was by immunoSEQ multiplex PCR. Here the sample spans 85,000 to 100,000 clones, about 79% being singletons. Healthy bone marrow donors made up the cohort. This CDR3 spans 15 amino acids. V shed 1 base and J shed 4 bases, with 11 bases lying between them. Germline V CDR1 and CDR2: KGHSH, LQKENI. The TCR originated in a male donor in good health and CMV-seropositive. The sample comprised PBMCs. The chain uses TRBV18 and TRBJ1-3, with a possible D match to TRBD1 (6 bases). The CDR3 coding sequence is TGTGCCAGCTCACCACAACAGGGAATCGGAAACACCATATATTTT. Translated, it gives CASSPQQGIGNTIYF. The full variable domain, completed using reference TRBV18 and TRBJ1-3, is NAGVMQNPRHLVRRRGQEARLRCSPMKGHSHVYWYRQLPEEGLKFMVYLQKENIIDESGMPKERFSAEFPKEGPSILRIQQVVRGDSAAYFCASSPQQGIGNTIYFGEGSWLTVV.